This record looks at one T cell receptor beta chain sequence and its context. Its antigen is still unknown. These data come from a study of shared clonotypes between healthy human individuals. Study-wide findings and caveats: Rarefaction exposed incomplete sorted-subset sequencing despite large depth.

Positively selected for CCR7, the CD45RO-negative cells used as naive CD8 cells excluded terminally differentiated effector memory CD45RA+ cells. V lost 8 bases and J lost 13, with 20 bases in between. The CDR3 covers 12 residues. The germline CDR1 and CDR2 sequences are SEHNR and FQNEAQ (reference sequence). Replicate PCRs run on sorted subsets employed 150 to 250 ng DNA, some 33,000 T cell genomes. The method was immunoSEQ multiplex PCR; TCRdb's version includes in-frame clones alone and lacks a portion of them. The table records about 600,000 clones, 98% of them present only once. The TCR originated in a man aged 30 to 45 in good health. The chain uses TRBV7-9 and TRBJ2-5, with D maybe TRBD2 (6 bases). The sample was naive CD8+ T cells sorted from blood. Written as DNA, the CDR3 is TGTGCCAGCGTTTACGGTCTAGCGAGTCCGTACTTC. This codes for CASVYGLASPYF.